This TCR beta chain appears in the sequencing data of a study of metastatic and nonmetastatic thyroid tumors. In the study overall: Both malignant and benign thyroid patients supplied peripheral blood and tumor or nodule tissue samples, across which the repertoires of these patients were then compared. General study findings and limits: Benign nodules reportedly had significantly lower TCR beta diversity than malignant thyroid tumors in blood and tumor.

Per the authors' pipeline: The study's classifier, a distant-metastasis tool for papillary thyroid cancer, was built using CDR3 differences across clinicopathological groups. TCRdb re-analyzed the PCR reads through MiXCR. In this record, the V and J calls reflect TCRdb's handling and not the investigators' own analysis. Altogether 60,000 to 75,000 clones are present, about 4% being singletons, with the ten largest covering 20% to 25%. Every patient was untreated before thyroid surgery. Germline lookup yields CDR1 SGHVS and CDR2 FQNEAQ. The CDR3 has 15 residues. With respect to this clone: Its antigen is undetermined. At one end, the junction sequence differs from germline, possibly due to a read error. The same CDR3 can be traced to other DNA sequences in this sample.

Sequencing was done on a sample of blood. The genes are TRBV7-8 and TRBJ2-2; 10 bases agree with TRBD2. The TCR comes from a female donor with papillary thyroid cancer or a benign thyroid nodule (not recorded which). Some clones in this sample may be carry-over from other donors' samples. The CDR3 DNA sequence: TGTGCCAGCAACTTAAGCGGGAGGGTCACCGGGGAGCTGTTTTTT. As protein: CASNLSGRVTGELFF.